The 3 T cell receptor beta chains below come from one sample, sequenced in a study of blood T cells in healthy people across ages. Using a J-beta primer mix together with a sample-barcoded 5' primer, a second PCR was run for roughly 7 to 11 cycles. One entry per CDR3 protein, called by TCRdb with MiXCR from the 5' RACE reads. The table has 700,000 to 900,000 distinct CDR3 sequences, about 26% seen once. These data are also associated with another study on T cells of mothers and their children.

The sample consisted of blood. These receptors were taken from a boy under 18 in good health.

The sample holds a few counts of this clonotype. This rearrangement joins TRBV28 to TRBJ2-1; 10 bases line up with TRBD1. CDR1 is MDHEN and CDR2 is SYDVKM in the germline V gene. The CDR3 contains 15 residues. Trimming took 3 bases from V and 7 from J; bases not matched to a gene: 6. Here the CDR3 reads CASSFTDRGGNEQFF. CDR3 bases: TGTGCCAGCAGTTTCACGGACAGGGGGGGGAATGAGCAGTTCTTC.

This clonotype was seen a handful of times. The chain employs TRBV7-3 and TRBJ2-7, with TRBD1 as a possible D gene (7 bases). CDR1 SGHTA and CDR2 FQGTGA come from the germline V gene. Trimming stripped 1 base from V and 4 bases from J, with 14 bases between. The CDR3 length is 15 residues. The CDR3 reads CASSLMAGGGYEQYF. In DNA, the CDR3 is TGTGCCAGCAGCTTAATGGCAGGGGGAGGATACGAGCAGTACTTC.

V usage is TRBV3-1 and J usage is TRBJ2-5, with D unclear. The DNA end is a closer match to TRBJ2-1, so the J assignment may be wrong. This CDR3 spans 12 amino acids. CDR1 LGHDT and CDR2 YNNKEL come from the germline V gene (reference sequence). The CDR3 bases are TGTGCCAGCAGCCAAGTGAGTGACCCCCAGTTCTTC. Residues: CASSQVSDPQFF.